Presented here are 20 T cell receptor beta chains from one specimen sequenced in a study of T cells in Graves' hyperthyroidism and ophthalmopathy. Amplified TCR beta CDR3 regions came from RNA transcripts. An initial round of RT-PCR targeting the TCR CDR3 relied on the HTBI primer set. Using its own MiXCR run on the multiplex PCR reads, TCRdb lists one record per CDR3 protein. The sample records about 840,000 distinct CDR3 sequences, 38% being singletons. The sequenced material came from blood. These receptors were taken from a man aged 18 to 35 with Graves' hyperthyroidism.

This clonotype was observed a few times. The genes are TRBV4-2 and TRBJ1-6, with a possible D match to TRBD1 (5 bases). Trimming took off 0 bases at V and 10 bases at J, with 13 bases between the two ends. This CDR3 contains 15 residues. Germline loops: CDR1 LGHNA, CDR2 YNFKEQ. In nucleotides, the CDR3 is TGTGCCAGCAGCCAAGATATATGGGGCGGATCACCCCTCCACTTT. Translated, it gives CASSQDIWGGSPLHF.

This clonotype has just a few counts. The chain couples TRBV6-1 to TRBJ1-5, with 10 nucleotides matching TRBD1. The CDR3 covers 16 residues. In germline, CDR1 is MNHNS, CDR2 SASEGT. V dropped 3 bases and J dropped 5; count of bases not matched to a gene: 7. CDR3 nucleotides: TGTGCCAGCAGTGATTCCGGGACAGGGGTTTATCAGCCCCAGCATTTT. It specifies CASSDSGTGVYQPQHF.

CDR3 bases: TGTGCCAGCAGTTATGATATAGGGGACAGGGGGAGTACTGAAGCTTTCTTT. Translated: CASSYDIGDRGSTEAFF. This chain connects TRBV6-5 to TRBJ1-1, with 11 bases fitting TRBD1. The ends lost 3 bases at V and 5 bases at J; junction bases unmatched: 11. The germline CDR1 and CDR2 sequences are MNHEY and SVGAGI. This CDR3 is built from 17 residues.

CDR3 loop: CATSDKTGGAYGYTF. For the CDR3, the DNA is TGTGCCACCAGTGATAAGACAGGGGGCGCGTATGGCTACACCTTC. The chain combines TRBV24-1 with TRBJ1-2; 10 positions match TRBD1. The CDR3 is 15 residues long. V was clipped by 3 bases and J by 5 bases; unmatched bases: 5. CDR1 KGHDR and CDR2 SFDVKD come from the germline V gene.

This clonotype appeared many times. This chain joins TRBV7-3 and TRBJ1-3, with D perhaps matching TRBD1 (5 bases). Trimming took 2 bases from V and 8 from J, leaving 7 bases between them. CDR1 is SGHTA, CDR2 FQGTGA, per germline. The CDR3 extends over 12 amino acids. The CDR3 loop is CASSLGDDTIYF. The CDR3 DNA reads TGTGCCAGCAGCTTAGGGGACGACACCATATATTTT.

This clonotype was recorded a few times. The chain has TRBV12-3 or TRBV12-4 and TRBJ1-5, with a possible D match to TRBD1 (6 bases). This CDR3 has 15 residues. Trimming left V 5 bases short and J 4 bases short, with 15 bases between. The CDR3 here is CASSPWGAQNQPQHF. The CDR3 nucleotides are TGTGCCAGCAGTCCTTGGGGGGCCCAAAATCAGCCCCAGCATTTT.

The chain uses TRBV10-3 and TRBJ1-5, with D unclear. Per the germline V gene, CDR1 is ENHRY and CDR2 is SYGVKD. This CDR3 has 15 amino acids. V lost 0 bases to trimming and J lost 0 bases, with 6 bases between them. CDR3 bases: TGTGCCATCAGTGAGTCGGCAACTAGCAATCAGCCCCAGCATTTT. Its translation: CAISESATSNQPQHF.

This clonotype has at least ten counts. CDR3 DNA: TGTGCCAGCAGCCCCCCCGGGGTCTACGAGCAGTACTTC. Translated, it gives CASSPPGVYEQYF. V gene TRBV7-2 combines with J gene TRBJ2-7; a weak D match, TRBD2 (5 bases). Germline V gene data show CDR1 as SGHTA and CDR2 as FQGNSA. Trimming took 5 bases from V and 3 from J, leaving 11 bases between them. The CDR3 extends over 13 amino acids.

The rearrangement uses TRBV25-1 and TRBJ1-6, with 8 bases fitting TRBD1. From germline, CDR1 is MGHDK and CDR2 SYGVNS. V trimming: 3 bases; J trimming: 10 bases; junction bases outside the gene matches: 5. The CDR3 consists of 14 residues. DNA of the CDR3: TGTGCCAGCAGTGATCGACAGGGGTGGTCACCCCTCCACTTT. It encodes CASSDRQGWSPLHF. The variable domain in full, with the rest retrieved from reference TRBV25-1 and TRBJ1-6, is EADIYQTPRYLVIGTGKKITLECSQTMGHDKMYWYQQDPGMELHLIHYSYGVNSTEKGDLSSESTVSRIRTEHFPLTLESARPSHTSQYLCASSDRQGWSPLHFGNGTRLTVT.

The chain has TRBV19 and TRBJ2-2; possibly TRBD2 for D (6 bases). Trimming removed 1 base from V and 6 bases from J, with 9 bases in between. Per germline, CDR1 LNHDA and CDR2 SQIVND (reference sequence). The CDR3 sequence is 14 residues long. The CDR3 DNA reads as TGTGCCAGTAGTATAGCGGGGGAAGCCGGGGAGCTGTTTTTT. The encoded protein is CASSIAGEAGELFF.

This clonotype was detected ten times or more. The genes are TRBV19 and TRBJ1-4; the D gene is possibly TRBD1 (5 bases). CDR3 length: 12 amino acids. Germline CDR1 is LNHDA and CDR2 is SQIVND (reference sequence). Trimming pared 4 bases from V and 8 bases from J, leaving 8 bases between. The CDR3 DNA sequence: TGTGCCAGTAGTAGGGACGGAGAAAAACTGTTTTTT. Its translation: CASSRDGEKLFF.

This clonotype was found once. This chain joins TRBV10-1 and TRBJ1-3, with 8 nucleotides matching TRBD1. The germline V gene has CDR1 WNHNN and CDR2 SYGVQD (reference sequence). The CDR3 runs to 18 residues. Trimming at V came to 5 bases and at J to 3 bases, leaving 15 bases not matched to a gene. CDR3 in DNA: TGCGCCAGCAGTCCTGGACAGGGTCCCTTCGGCTATGGAAACACCATATATTTT. Protein sequence: CASSPGQGPFGYGNTIYF.

Many counts were recorded for this clonotype. The genes are TRBV10-3 and TRBJ1-6; 7 bases fit TRBD1. V lost 8 bases and J lost 9; bases outside the gene matches: 10. There are 14 residues in the CDR3. Germline V lookup: CDR1 ENHRY, CDR2 SYGVKD. Here the CDR3 DNA reads TGTGCCATCCTGCGAGACAGGGAACCTTCACCCCTCCACTTT. Residues: CAILRDREPSPLHF.

This clonotype was counted only a few times. V gene TRBV4-3 combines with J gene TRBJ2-7; D not certain. Trimming shortened V by 1 base and J by 2 bases, and 6 bases separated the two germline ends. The length of the CDR3 is 13 residues. Germline CDR1 is LGHNA and CDR2 is YSLEER. The CDR3, as DNA: TGCGCCAGCAGCCAAGCCTCCGCCTACGAGCAGTACTTC. Protein product: CASSQASAYEQYF.

At least ten counts were recorded for this clonotype. V is TRBV2 and J is TRBJ2-7, with D unresolved. This CDR3 contains 13 residues. Trimming stripped 6 bases from V and 4 bases from J, with 13 bases between. From germline, CDR1 is SNHLY and CDR2 FYNNEI. The CDR3, as DNA: TGTGCCAGCAGCCTCGGCAGGAAGTACGAGCAGTACTTC. It translates to CASSLGRKYEQYF. Using reference TRBV2 and TRBJ2-7 for the parts outside the CDR3, the full variable domain is EPEVTQTPSHQVTQMGQEVILRCVPISNHLYFYWYRQILGQKVEFLVSFYNNEISEKSEIFDDQFSVERPDGSNFTLKIRSTKLEDSAMYFCASSLGRKYEQYFGPGTRLTVT.

V usage is TRBV29-1 and J usage is TRBJ2-2; maybe TRBD2 (6 bases). This CDR3 is built from 13 residues. The V and J ends lost 4 bases and 3 bases respectively, with 9 bases between them. The germline gives CDR1 SQVTM, CDR2 ANQGSEA. CDR3 nucleotides: TGCAGCGTTGTGGAGGGCTACACCGGGGAGCTGTTTTTT. This sequence encodes CSVVEGYTGELFF.

The chain has TRBV5-1 and TRBJ2-2; D may be TRBD2 (6 bases). This CDR3 has 15 amino acids. CDR1 and CDR2 from the germline V gene are SGHRS and YFSETQ. V dropped 4 bases and J dropped 7 bases, with 17 bases sitting between them. The CDR3 DNA reads as TGCGCCAGCAGCCGATGGGGGGTCCAAGACGGGGAGCTGTTTTTT. This sequence encodes CASSRWGVQDGELFF.

V and J are TRBV19 and TRBJ1-2, with 7 bases aligning to TRBD1. This CDR3 is built from 15 residues. In germline, CDR1 is LNHDA, CDR2 SQIVND (reference sequence). Trimming took 5 bases from V and 5 from J; bases not matched to a gene: 11. The CDR3 DNA is TGTGCCAGTAGTGCCCCTTTGGACAGGCCTTATGGCTACACCTTC. Residues: CASSAPLDRPYGYTF.

This clonotype was seen at least ten times. The chain combines TRBV14 with TRBJ1-1; tentatively, D is TRBD1 (5 bases). The CDR3 contains 15 residues. Trimming cost V 5 bases and J 5 bases, with 18 bases left between them. Germline lookup yields CDR1 SGHDN and CDR2 FVKESK. CDR3 coding DNA: TGTGCCAGCAGCAGACGGACCGAGGGGAGGACTGAAGCTTTCTTT. Its protein product is CASSRRTEGRTEAFF.

This clonotype has more than one count but fewer than ten. V usage is TRBV7-9 and J usage is TRBJ2-5; a weak D match, TRBD1 (6 bases). Per the germline V gene, CDR1 is SEHNR and CDR2 is FQNEAQ (reference sequence). V lost 4 bases to trimming and J lost 5 bases, with 17 bases between them. This CDR3 has 15 residues. The chain's CDR3 is CASSSLGQGLETQYF. The CDR3 coding sequence is TGTGCCAGCAGCTCGTTGGGACAAGGATTGGAGACCCAGTACTTC.